Given below is one T cell receptor (beta chain) in context. The sample comes from a study of blood T cell repertoires in COVID-19. At the level of the study: Samples of COVID-19 (acute and convalescent) were obtained from the United States, Italy and Spain. Sample material is recorded as cDNA or gDNA derived from T cells, B-cell-depleted T cells, or PBMCs.

Looked up from germline, CDR1 is SGHVS and CDR2 is FQNEAQ. The J segment lost 2 bases and the V segment lost 4 bases, leaving 11 bases of the junction unmatched. The CDR3 totals 17 residues. Authors' processing steps: Reference gene primer amplification in the assay estimated nucleated cell counts. Profiling relied on immunoSEQ multiplex PCR, and the TCRdb table lists in-frame clones only, not all of them. The DNA was the basis for D and trimming; V, J and clone size are from that table. The sample lists around 300,000 clones; about 90% were seen once. This rearrangement joins TRBV7-8 to TRBJ2-3; 8 bases match TRBD1. The sequenced sample was peripheral blood. The TCR originated in a woman aged 25 to 39 who had recovered from COVID-19. CDR3 nucleotides: TGTGCCAGCAGCTCCATGCCCCAGGGGGCGGCCACAGATACGCAGTATTTT. It specifies CASSSMPQGAATDTQYF.